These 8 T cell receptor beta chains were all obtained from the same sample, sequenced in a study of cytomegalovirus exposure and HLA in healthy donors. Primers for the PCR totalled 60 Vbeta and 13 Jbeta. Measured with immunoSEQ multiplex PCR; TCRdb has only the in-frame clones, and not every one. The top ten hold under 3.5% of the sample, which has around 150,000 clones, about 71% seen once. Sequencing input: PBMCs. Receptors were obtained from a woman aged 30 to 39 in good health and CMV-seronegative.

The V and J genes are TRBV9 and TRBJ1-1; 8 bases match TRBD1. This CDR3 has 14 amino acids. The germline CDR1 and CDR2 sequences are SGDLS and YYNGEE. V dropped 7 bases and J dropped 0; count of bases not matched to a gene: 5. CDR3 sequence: CASSRDRLNTEAFF. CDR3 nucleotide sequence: TGTGCCAGCTCCCGGGACAGGCTGAACACTGAAGCTTTCTTT.

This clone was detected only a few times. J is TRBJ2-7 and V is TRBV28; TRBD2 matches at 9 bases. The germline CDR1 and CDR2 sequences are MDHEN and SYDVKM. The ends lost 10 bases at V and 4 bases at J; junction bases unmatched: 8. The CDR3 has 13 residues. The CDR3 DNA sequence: TGTGCCATCGGGCGGGAGGGTGTGTACGAGCAGTACTTC. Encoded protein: CAIGREGVYEQYF.

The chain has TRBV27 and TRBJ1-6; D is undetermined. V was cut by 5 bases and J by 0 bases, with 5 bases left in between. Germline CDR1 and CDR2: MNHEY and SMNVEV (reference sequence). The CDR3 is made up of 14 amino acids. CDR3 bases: TGTGCCAGCAGTCCTAGCTCCTATAATTCACCCCTCCACTTT. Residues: CASSPSSYNSPLHF.

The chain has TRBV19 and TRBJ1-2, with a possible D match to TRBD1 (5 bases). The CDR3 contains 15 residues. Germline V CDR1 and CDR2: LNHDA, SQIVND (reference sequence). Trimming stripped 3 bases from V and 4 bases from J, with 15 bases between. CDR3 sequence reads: CASSIDGGDPYGYTF. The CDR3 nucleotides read TGTGCCAGTAGTATCGACGGGGGGGATCCCTATGGCTACACCTTC.

The CDR3 here is CASSSFLAQGHEQFF. CDR3 nucleotides: TGTGCCAGCAGCTCCTTTTTGGCACAGGGCCATGAGCAGTTCTTC. The gene calls are TRBV7-9 and TRBJ2-1, with a possible D match to TRBD1 (6 bases). In germline, CDR1 is SEHNR, CDR2 FQNEAQ (reference sequence). The V gene lost 4 bases and the J gene lost 8 bases, with 18 bases spanning the gap. The CDR3 covers 15 residues.

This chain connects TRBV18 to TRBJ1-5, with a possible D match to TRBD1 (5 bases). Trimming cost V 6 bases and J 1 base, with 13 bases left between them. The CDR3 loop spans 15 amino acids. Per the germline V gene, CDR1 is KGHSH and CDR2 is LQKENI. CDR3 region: CASSLGGESNQPQHF. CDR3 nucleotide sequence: TGTGCCAGCTCTCTTGGAGGGGAAAGCAATCAGCCCCAGCATTTT.

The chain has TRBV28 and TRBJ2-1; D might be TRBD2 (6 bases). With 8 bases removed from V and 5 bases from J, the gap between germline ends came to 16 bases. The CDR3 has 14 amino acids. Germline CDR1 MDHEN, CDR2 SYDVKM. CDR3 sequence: CASWGVRKNNEQFF. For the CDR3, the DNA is TGTGCCAGCTGGGGGGTTCGGAAGAACAATGAGCAGTTCTTC.

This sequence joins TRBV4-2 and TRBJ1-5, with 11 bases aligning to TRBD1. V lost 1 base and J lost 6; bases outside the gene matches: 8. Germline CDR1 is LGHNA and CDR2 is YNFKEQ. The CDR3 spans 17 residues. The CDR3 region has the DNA TGTGCCAGCAGCCAAGGTGGGGTGGGGACAGGGGGTCAGCCCCAGCATTTT. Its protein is CASSQGGVGTGGQPQHF.